Following are 32 T cell receptor beta chains from one sample sequenced in a study of T-cell reconstitution after alpha-beta-depleted transplantation in children. Preparing the TCRbeta library involved the use of unique molecular identifiers. TCRdb reprocessed the PCR reads with MiXCR, giving one entry per CDR3 protein. Counted here are more than 400,000 distinct CDR3 sequences, 43% occurring once; the ten biggest clones make up under 35%. The material was PBMCs, obtained before TCRalphabeta/CD19-depleted stem cell transplant. Source of these receptors: a girl aged 2-10 years with aplastic anemia, due to receive a stem cell transplant.

This clonotype was found a few times. The chain carries TRBV19 and TRBJ2-5; no definite D call. This CDR3 comprises 12 residues. V lost 9 bases and J lost 5, with 13 bases in between. The V gene's germline CDR1 is LNHDA and CDR2 SQIVND (reference sequence). CDR3 nucleotide sequence: TGTGCCAGCAACAGACCTGAGGAGACCCAGTACTTC. It yields the protein CASNRPEETQYF.

This clonotype was seen a single time. A much larger clonotype is one base distant, so this may be a read error. The chain couples TRBV20-1 to TRBJ1-1; no clear D gene. Germline V lookup: CDR1 DFQATT, CDR2 SNEGSKA (reference sequence). The CDR3 contains 12 residues. The CDR3 here is CSAIPAFSEASF. DNA of the CDR3: TGCAGTGCTATCCCTGCTTTCAGCGAAGCTTCCTTT.

This clonotype was counted a few times. The rearrangement joins TRBV7-9 to TRBJ1-4; 8 bases are shared with TRBD1. The CDR3 has 15 amino acids. V gave up 4 bases and J gave up 5 bases; unmatched junction bases: 6. CDR1 SEHNR and CDR2 FQNEAQ come from the germline V gene (reference sequence). The CDR3: CASSSWGQVNEKLFF. The CDR3 coding sequence is TGTGCCAGCAGCTCTTGGGGACAGGTGAATGAAAAACTGTTTTTT.

The chain is built from TRBV12-3 or TRBV12-4 and TRBJ2-3, with 8 bases that match TRBD2. There are 13 residues in the CDR3. V was pared by 7 bases and J by 6 bases, with 6 bases of the junction left unmatched. In DNA form, the CDR3 reads TGTGCCAGCACCGAGCGGGAGAGGGATACGCAGTATTTT. This gives the protein CASTERERDTQYF.

This clonotype has ten or more counts. This sequence joins TRBV7-2 and TRBJ1-1; D gene uncertain. Germline V CDR1 and CDR2: SGHTA, FQGNSA. Trimming removed 1 base from V and 7 bases from J, with 10 bases in between. This CDR3 region has 13 residues. The CDR3, as DNA: TGTGCCAGCAGCTTAGGGGTACGGGATGAAGCTTTCTTT. Its translation is CASSLGVRDEAFF.

This clonotype was seen many times. The chain has TRBV27 and TRBJ2-7; 12 bases fit TRBD1. The V segment lost 4 bases and the J segment 4 bases; nucleotides outside the gene matches: 8. CDR1 MNHEY and CDR2 SMNVEV come from the germline V gene (reference sequence). The CDR3 sequence is 16 residues long. This CDR3 is CASSSSGTGGAYEQYF. The CDR3 DNA reads TGTGCCAGCAGTTCCTCCGGGACAGGGGGCGCGTACGAGCAGTACTTC.

The genes are TRBV5-1 and TRBJ2-3; the match to TRBD1 covers 11 bases. Germline loops: CDR1 SGHRS, CDR2 YFSETQ. Losses at the gene ends were 5 bases for V and 5 bases for J; bases not matched to a gene: 7. The CDR3 loop spans 15 amino acids. The CDR3 spells CASRNRTGGEDTQYF. The DNA of the CDR3 is TGCGCCAGCAGGAATCGGACAGGGGGCGAAGATACGCAGTATTTT. Full variable domain (rest looked up from reference TRBV5-1 and TRBJ2-3): KAGVTQTPRYLIKTRGQQVTLSCSPISGHRSVSWYQQTPGQGLQFLFEYFSETQRNKGNFPGRFSGRQFSNSRSEMNVSTLELGDSALYLCASRNRTGGEDTQYFGPGTRLTVL.

This clonotype has at least ten counts. The rearrangement links TRBV24-1 to TRBJ2-3, with D tentatively TRBD1 or TRBD2 (5 bases each). The CDR3 is 12 residues long. V dropped 6 bases and J dropped 4 bases, with 7 bases sitting between them. Germline CDR1 reads KGHDR; CDR2 reads SFDVKD. The CDR3 loop is CATSRGADTQYF. The CDR3, as DNA: TGTGCCACCAGTCGAGGGGCAGATACGCAGTATTTT.

There are a few counts of this clonotype. The rearrangement links TRBV9 to TRBJ1-1, with D perhaps matching TRBD1 (5 bases). This CDR3 has 15 amino acids. V gave up 4 bases and J gave up 1 base, with 14 bases separating them. CDR1 SGDLS and CDR2 YYNGEE come from the germline V gene. The CDR3 DNA reads as TGTGCCAGCAGCCCGAGCTCAGGGAGGAACACTGAAGCTTTCTTT. Amino acids: CASSPSSGRNTEAFF.

The chain carries TRBV20-1 and TRBJ2-7; tentatively, D is TRBD1 (6 bases). CDR3 length equals 13 residues. With 1 base removed from V and 2 bases from J, the gap between germline ends came to 9 bases. The V gene's germline CDR1 is DFQATT and CDR2 SNEGSKA (reference sequence). The CDR3 loop is CSARGQDAYEQYF. CDR3 sequence (DNA): TGCAGTGCTAGAGGACAGGACGCCTACGAGCAGTACTTC.

This clonotype was seen more than once but under ten times. V usage is TRBV5-6 and J usage is TRBJ1-6; D is uncertain. The V end was cut by 3 bases, the J end by 8 bases, with 15 bases between. Germline-derived CDR1 and CDR2 are SGHDT and YYEEEE. The CDR3 is 15 amino acids. CDR3 DNA: TGTGCCAGCAGCTCCAAGCGAGCTCCATATTCACCCCTCCACTTT. Translating gives CASSSKRAPYSPLHF.

This clonotype was seen only once. V and J are TRBV10-3 and TRBJ2-3; 9 nucleotides match TRBD2. V gave up 2 bases and J gave up 2 bases; unmatched junction bases: 5. Germline V gene data show CDR1 as ENHRY and CDR2 as SYGVKD. The CDR3 is 16 amino acids. The CDR3 loop is CAISEEAGGLTDTQYF. The CDR3 coding sequence is TGTGCCATCAGTGAGGAGGCGGGGGGGCTCACAGATACGCAGTATTTT.

The chain has TRBV5-4 and TRBJ2-3; possibly TRBD2 for D (5 bases). The V gene lost 3 bases and the J gene lost 2 bases, with 13 bases spanning the gap. This CDR3 spans 15 amino acids. The V gene's germline CDR1 is SGHNT and CDR2 YYREEE (reference sequence). In nucleotides, the CDR3 is TGTGCCAGCAGCTCGAGGGCGGGCCTCACAGATACGCAGTATTTT. It yields the protein CASSSRAGLTDTQYF. The full variable domain, its missing parts supplied by reference TRBV5-4 and TRBJ2-3, is ETGVTQSPTHLIKTRGQQVTLRCSSQSGHNTVSWYQQALGQGPQFIFQYYREEENGRGNFPPRFSGLQFPNYSSELNVNALELDDSALYLCASSSRAGLTDTQYFGPGTRLTVL.

This clonotype occurred many times. The gene calls are TRBV12-3 or TRBV12-4 and TRBJ2-5, with D possibly being TRBD2 (6 bases). The V end lost 7 bases, the J end lost 5 bases, and 14 bases lay between the germline ends. This CDR3 region has 13 residues. For the CDR3, the DNA is TGTGCCAGCACCACTACGCGGGGTGAGACCCAGTACTTC. Translation: CASTTTRGETQYF.

The rearrangement joins TRBV14 to TRBJ1-1; D is ambiguous. Trimming removed 4 bases from V and 11 bases from J, with 11 bases in between. The CDR3 is made up of 11 amino acids. The germline V gene encodes CDR1 SGHDN and CDR2 FVKESK. The CDR3 coding sequence is TGTGCCAGCAGCCCCGTATCTGGGGCTTTCTTT. As protein: CASSPVSGAFF.

As for this clonotype: A single base separates this from a much larger clone, so it may be a read error. The chain carries TRBV20-1 and TRBJ2-3; the match to TRBD2 covers 8 bases. The CDR3 has 15 amino acids. Germline-derived CDR1 and CDR2 are DFQATT and SNEGSKA (reference sequence). The CDR3: CSARPLAGLEDTEYF. CDR3 bases: TGCAGTGCTAGACCCCTAGCGGGTTTAGAAGATACGGAGTATTTT.

The sample holds a few counts of this clonotype. The genes are TRBV7-8 and TRBJ2-7; maybe TRBD1 (6 bases). CDR3 size: 15 residues. CDR1 is SGHVS, CDR2 FQNEAQ, per germline. V shed 2 bases and J shed 3 bases, with 14 bases lying between them. The CDR3 coding sequence is TGTGCCAGCAGCTTAACCCGGACAGCTAACTACGAGCAGTACTTC. Translated: CASSLTRTANYEQYF.

This clonotype was seen ten or more times. The chain joins TRBV28 to TRBJ2-7; D gene ambiguous. Trimming left V 2 bases short and J 2 bases short, with 10 bases between. The CDR3 covers 14 residues. CDR1 is MDHEN and CDR2 is SYDVKM in the germline V gene. CDR3 sequence (DNA): TGTGCCAGCAGTTTACCGAAACAAGCCTACGAGCAGTACTTC. Amino acids: CASSLPKQAYEQYF.

This clonotype has only a few counts. This chain joins TRBV5-1 and TRBJ2-4; D is tentatively TRBD1 or TRBD2 (5 bases each). The CDR3 spans 21 residues. V was cut by 3 bases and J by 2 bases, with 30 bases left in between. The germline V gene has CDR1 SGHRS and CDR2 YFSETQ. The CDR3 DNA sequence: TGCGCCAGCAGCTATCCATTCATACTCGGGACCGCCAACGGGTCCAAAAACATTCAGTACTTC. The encoded protein is CASSYPFILGTANGSKNIQYF.

The chain employs TRBV5-1 and TRBJ2-7, with TRBD1 matching over 7 bases. V shed 0 bases, J shed 2 bases, and the junction held 20 bases outside the gene matches. CDR3 size: 20 residues. In germline, CDR1 is SGHRS, CDR2 YFSETQ. The CDR3 nucleotides are TGCGCCAGCAGCTTGGCCAATGGGAAATGGTCCGGGACAGCCCCCTACGAGCAGTACTTC. Amino acids: CASSLANGKWSGTAPYEQYF.

The gene calls are TRBV7-9 and TRBJ2-7; 7 bases align to TRBD1. The V gene's germline CDR1 is SEHNR and CDR2 FQNEAQ (reference sequence). This CDR3 comprises 16 residues. V trimming: 5 bases; J trimming: 6 bases; junction bases outside the gene matches: 16. The CDR3, as DNA: TGTGCCAGCAGCGATCCGACGGGTGACAGGGCTGGCGAGCAGTACTTC. This codes for CASSDPTGDRAGEQYF.

This clonotype was seen more than once but under ten times. This sequence joins TRBV5-1 and TRBJ1-2; 9 bases agree with TRBD1. This CDR3 has 14 residues. With 4 bases clipped from V and 12 bases from J, the junction kept 13 bases outside the gene matches. Germline loops: CDR1 SGHRS, CDR2 YFSETQ. The CDR3 region is CASSPLDRGGGDTF. As DNA, the CDR3 is TGCGCCAGCAGCCCACTGGACAGGGGAGGCGGCGACACCTTC.

The chain is built from TRBV7-9 and TRBJ2-3, with 7 positions matching TRBD2. This CDR3 contains 14 residues. Germline-derived CDR1 and CDR2 are SEHNR and FQNEAQ (reference sequence). The ends lost 5 bases at V and 4 bases at J; junction bases unmatched: 6. The CDR3 region is CASSSGLVADTQYF. The CDR3 DNA follows: TGTGCCAGCAGCAGCGGACTAGTGGCAGATACGCAGTATTTT.

The sample holds many counts of this clonotype. The V call is TRBV5-1, the J call TRBJ2-3, with D perhaps TRBD1 (5 bases). V lost 4 bases and J lost 4, with 10 bases in between. The CDR3 is 13 amino acids. Germline CDR1 and CDR2: SGHRS and YFSETQ. The DNA of the CDR3 is TGCGCCAGCAGCCAACAGGCGGCAGATACGCAGTATTTT. It yields the protein CASSQQAADTQYF.

CDR3 sequence: CSARGQGGSEQYF. CDR3 nucleotides: TGCAGTGCTAGGGGACAGGGAGGGAGCGAGCAGTACTTC. V and J are TRBV20-1 and TRBJ2-7, with 9 positions matching TRBD1. Losses at the gene ends were 3 bases for V and 6 bases for J; bases not matched to a gene: 6. The CDR3 is 13 residues long. Germline CDR1 DFQATT, CDR2 SNEGSKA (reference sequence).

This clonotype was recorded a few times. This sequence joins TRBV27 and TRBJ2-1; 11 nucleotides line up with TRBD2. Germline loops: CDR1 MNHEY, CDR2 SMNVEV (reference sequence). Losses at the gene ends were 3 bases for V and 10 bases for J; bases not matched to a gene: 8. The CDR3 sequence is 15 residues long. CDR3 loop: CASSLRLAGQGEQFF. CDR3 bases: TGTGCCAGCAGTTTGCGACTAGCGGGGCAGGGCGAGCAGTTCTTC.

This clonotype turned up a few times. The chain carries TRBV11-2 and TRBJ2-3, with D unclear. The V end lost 1 base, the J end lost 1 base, and 12 bases lay between the germline ends. Germline CDR1 and CDR2: SGHAT and FQNNGV. The CDR3 consists of 16 residues. CDR3 in amino acids: CASSLGESPRTDTQYF. CDR3 nucleotide sequence: TGTGCCAGCAGCTTAGGAGAGTCCCCCCGCACAGATACGCAGTATTTT.

The gene calls are TRBV4-1 and TRBJ2-4; 9 bases fit TRBD2. Germline V gives CDR1 MGHRA, CDR2 YSYEKL. The CDR3 runs to 18 residues. V shed 4 bases, J shed 3 bases, and the junction held 13 bases outside the gene matches. The CDR3 protein is CASSPGRASGVDKNIQYF. CDR3 DNA: TGCGCCAGCAGCCCCGGACGAGCTAGCGGGGTGGACAAAAACATTCAGTACTTC.

The chain couples TRBV6-1 to TRBJ2-7; 9 nucleotides align to TRBD1. Trimming cost V 4 bases and J 5 bases; bases outside gene matches: 12. The CDR3 is 16 amino acids. Germline V gene data show CDR1 as MNHNS and CDR2 as SASEGT. The CDR3 region has the DNA TGTGCCAGCAGTGGTTCGGGGACAGGGTTTCTGAACGAGCAGTACTTC. Its protein product is CASSGSGTGFLNEQYF.

CDR3 DNA sequence: TGTGCCAGCCAGGGGGGGCTTCTCGACGAGCAGTACTTC. Amino acid sequence: CASQGGLLDEQYF. The chain carries TRBV6-1 and TRBJ2-7; the D gene could be TRBD1 or TRBD2 (7 bases each). CDR1 and CDR2 (germline): MNHNS, SASEGT. The CDR3 consists of 13 residues. V was cut by 8 bases and J by 5 bases, with 16 bases left in between.

The V and J genes are TRBV5-1 and TRBJ2-5, with 7 nucleotides matching TRBD1. The CDR3 is 13 residues long. With V trimmed by 4 bases and J by 4 bases, 4 bases remained unmatched. Germline assignment: CDR1 SGHRS and CDR2 YFSETQ. The chain's CDR3 is CASSRQGTETQYF. CDR3 bases: TGCGCCAGCAGCCGACAGGGTACAGAGACCCAGTACTTC.

This clonotype was seen ten or more times. The chain combines TRBV7-2 with TRBJ2-2; D not resolved. With 6 bases removed from V and 0 bases from J, the gap between germline ends came to 5 bases. Germline assignment: CDR1 SGHTA and CDR2 FQGNSA. This CDR3 has 13 amino acids. CDR3 region: CASRYTNTGELFF. In DNA form, the CDR3 reads TGTGCCAGCAGATACACGAACACCGGGGAGCTGTTTTTT. The whole variable domain, filled in from reference TRBV7-2 and TRBJ2-2, reads GAGVSQSPSNKVTEKGKDVELRCDPISGHTALYWYRQSLGQGLEFLIYFQGNSAPDKSGLPSDRFSAERTGGSVSTLTIQRTQQEDSAVYLCASRYTNTGELFFGEGSRLTVL.